The 21 T cell receptor beta chains listed next were all sequenced from one sample in a study of T cell responses to AZD1222 COVID-19 vaccine (dated by TCRdb to about 2021). The label giving this sample's time point can be read as: baseline before first vaccination. The protocol used for the library was the immunoSEQ multiplex PCR assay. In its TCRdb copy, this immuneACCESS table keeps in-frame sequences only and misses some clones. Where compared with another copy, unresolved V genes explain less than half of these, and the others have no known cause. The sample records roughly 65,000 clones, about three quarters of which are singletons. The ten largest clonotypes hold 12% of the sample. The source was peripheral blood, collected on day 0 of AZD1222 vaccination. These receptors all come from an adult in good health.

CDR3 region: CASSLVAGPTYEQYF. As DNA, the CDR3 is TGTGCCAGCAGCTTGGTGGCGGGGCCCACCTACGAGCAGTACTTC. This chain connects TRBV7-6 to TRBJ2-7; D may be TRBD2 (6 bases). The V end lost 3 bases, the J end lost 2 bases, and 14 bases lay between the germline ends. Germline CDR1 reads SGHVS; CDR2 reads FNYEAQ. The CDR3 runs 15 residues. Filled out from reference TRBV7-6 and TRBJ2-7, the complete variable domain reads GAGVSQSPRYKVTKRGQDVALRCDPISGHVSLYWYRQALGQGPEFLTYFNYEAQQDKSGLPNDRFSAERPEGSISTLTIQRTEQRDSAMYRCASSLVAGPTYEQYFGPGTRLTVT.

V and J are TRBV27 and TRBJ2-2; D possibly corresponds to TRBD1 (6 bases). V dropped 6 bases and J dropped 5 bases, with 19 bases sitting between them. In germline, CDR1 is MNHEY, CDR2 SMNVEV (reference sequence). CDR3 length equals 16 residues. Written as DNA, the CDR3 is TGTGCCAGCAGAATTCAAGGTCCAGGGGAAACCGGGGAGCTGTTTTTT. Translated, it gives CASRIQGPGETGELFF.

This clone was found a few times. The J gene is TRBJ1-6, the V gene TRBV4-2; D is perhaps TRBD1 (5 bases). CDR1 is LGHNA, CDR2 YNFKEQ, per germline. This CDR3 comprises 14 residues. Trimming cost V 4 bases and J 6 bases, with 10 bases left between them. CDR3 sequence reads: CASSPRRGNSPLHF. DNA of the CDR3: TGTGCCAGCAGCCCCCGAAGGGGTAATTCACCCCTCCACTTT.

Regarding this clone: Within the sample, other DNA sequences also encode this same CDR3. The chain links TRBV9 to TRBJ1-3; no clear D. CDR3 size: 13 residues. V lost 0 bases, J lost 4 bases, and 5 bases lay in between. The germline V gene has CDR1 SGDLS and CDR2 YYNGEE. The CDR3 loop is CASSVEGGNTIYF. The CDR3 nucleotides are TGTGCCAGCAGCGTAGAAGGGGGAAACACCATATATTTT.

This chain links TRBV5-1 with TRBJ2-3, with D perhaps TRBD1 (6 bases). Per germline, CDR1 SGHRS and CDR2 YFSETQ. The CDR3 runs 15 residues. V was clipped by 0 bases and J by 4 bases, with 12 bases between them. CDR3 in amino acids: CASSLGTDPPDTQYF. The CDR3 DNA is TGCGCCAGCAGCTTGGGGACAGATCCACCAGATACGCAGTATTTT.

The chain has TRBV5-1 and TRBJ2-1; D is uncertain. The CDR3 totals 14 residues. CDR1 SGHRS and CDR2 YFSETQ come from the germline V gene. Trimming stripped 5 bases from V and 9 bases from J, with 18 bases between. CDR3 bases: TGCGCCAGCAGACCACCCAGGCAGCTCAGTGAGCAGTTCTTC. Protein sequence: CASRPPRQLSEQFF.

The genes are TRBV16 and TRBJ2-6; D is perhaps TRBD2 (5 bases). CDR1 and CDR2 from the germline V gene are KGHSY and FQNENV. The CDR3 spans 15 residues. Trimming took 4 bases from V and 4 from J, leaving 11 bases between them. The DNA for the CDR3 is TGTGCCAGCAGCCGAGTCGGAGGAGGGGCCAACGTCCTGACTTTC. It encodes CASSRVGGGANVLTF.

V usage is TRBV6-5 and J usage is TRBJ2-5; 8 bases agree with TRBD2. Germline V gene lookup returns CDR1 MNHEY and CDR2 SVGAGI. J lost 1 base, V lost 5 bases, and 3 bases had no gene match. This CDR3 has 14 residues. The CDR3 DNA follows: TGTGCCAGCAGTCGGACTAGCTCCCAAGAGACCCAGTACTTC. Its translation: CASSRTSSQETQYF.

The chain recombines TRBV3-1 (or the pseudogene TRBV3-2) with TRBJ1-1; the D is unclear. Germline V lookup: CDR1 LGHDT, CDR2 YNNKEL (reference sequence). Trimming removed 1 base at V and 5 bases at J, with 14 bases between. The CDR3 spans 15 residues. As DNA, the CDR3 is TGTGCCAGCAGCCAAGCGCGAATTGTCGGGACTGAAGCTTTCTTT. This gives the protein CASSQARIVGTEAFF.

This clone was counted a few times. The CDR3 DNA sequence: TGTGCCAGCAGTTGGACTAGCGGGGGGGCAGCGGATACGCAGTATTTT. Translating gives CASSWTSGGAADTQYF. The chain combines TRBV6-5 with TRBJ2-3, with 15 nucleotides matching TRBD2. From germline, CDR1 is MNHEY and CDR2 SVGAGI. V was clipped by 4 bases and J by 6 bases; unmatched bases: 5. The CDR3 is 16 amino acids.

This sequence joins TRBV3-1 (or the pseudogene TRBV3-2) and TRBJ2-3; maybe TRBD2 (7 bases). V gave up 1 base and J gave up 2 bases, with 16 bases separating them. Germline V gene sequence: CDR1 LGHDT, CDR2 YNNKEL (reference sequence). The CDR3 contains 17 residues. CDR3: CASSQGFGGATTDTQYF. The CDR3, as DNA: TGTGCCAGCAGCCAAGGGTTTGGGGGGGCCACCACAGATACGCAGTATTTT.

This clone was seen a single time. The gene calls are TRBV5-1 and TRBJ2-1, with 10 positions matching TRBD2. The junction had 10 bases not matched to a gene; V was cut back by 9 bases and J by 13 bases. Germline lookup yields CDR1 SGHRS and CDR2 YFSETQ. CDR3 length equals 12 residues. The CDR3 spells CATSRLAGDQFF. CDR3 bases: TGCGCCACATCCCGTCTAGCGGGGGATCAGTTCTTC.

This chain connects TRBV5-1 to TRBJ2-3; 12 nucleotides agree with TRBD1. With 5 bases clipped from V and 7 bases from J, the junction kept 11 bases outside the gene matches. The germline V gene encodes CDR1 SGHRS and CDR2 YFSETQ. The CDR3 totals 16 residues. The DNA of the CDR3 is TGCGCCAGCAGTATAATCCCGGGACAGGGGGCAAATACGCAGTATTTT. The encoded protein is CASSIIPGQGANTQYF.

The CDR3 DNA sequence: TGTGCCAGCAGTGACAGGTTGGGTCAGCCCCAGCATTTT. Protein product: CASSDRLGQPQHF. The genes are TRBV6-2 or TRBV6-3 and TRBJ1-5; tentatively, D is TRBD1 (6 bases). The CDR3 length is 13 residues. Deletions cut 5 bases from V and 6 bases from J, with 11 bases between. Germline assignment: CDR1 MNHEY and CDR2 SVGEGT.

The chain joins TRBV21-1 to TRBJ1-2; the D segment call TRBD1 is taken from the table without a DNA check. TRBV21-1 is annotated as a pseudogene. The CDR3 extends over 15 amino acids. The CDR3 protein is CASSTLRDREFGYTF. For the CDR3, the DNA is TGTGCCAGCAGCACTCTACGGGACAGGGAGTTTGGCTACACCTTC.

The rearrangement joins TRBV5-5 to TRBJ2-7; D perhaps matches TRBD1 (7 bases). The CDR3 contains 14 residues. Germline CDR1 reads SGHKS; CDR2 reads YYEKEE (reference sequence). Trimming shortened V by 4 bases and J by 1 base, and 12 bases separated the two germline ends. The CDR3: CASSRETGSYEQYF. Written as DNA, the CDR3 is TGTGCCAGCAGCCGGGAGACAGGGTCCTACGAGCAGTACTTC.

This chain joins TRBV5-6 and TRBJ1-4, with 8 bases fitting TRBD1. Unmatched junction bases numbered 6, after V lost 4 bases and J lost 4 bases. The CDR3 spans 15 residues. CDR1 and CDR2 (germline): SGHDT, YYEEEE. CDR3 DNA sequence: TGTGCCAGCAGCAAAAGGGACAGGAGTAATGAAAAACTGTTTTTT. It translates to CASSKRDRSNEKLFF.

This chain connects TRBV2 to TRBJ1-5; 8 bases are shared with TRBD1. CDR1 SNHLY and CDR2 FYNNEI come from the germline V gene. The CDR3 loop spans 13 amino acids. Trimming at V came to 6 bases and at J to 4 bases, leaving 2 bases not matched to a gene. Here the CDR3 DNA reads TGTGCCAGCAGGGGACAGGAAAATCAGCCCCAGCATTTT. Its protein product is CASRGQENQPQHF.

This clone was seen just once. This rearrangement joins TRBV12-3 or TRBV12-4 to TRBJ1-1; D not certain. The CDR3 length is 13 residues. V was pared by 7 bases and J by 1 base, with 10 bases between. CDR3 sequence reads: CASTPWGNTEAFF. DNA for the CDR3: TGTGCCAGCACCCCCTGGGGGAACACTGAAGCTTTCTTT.

This clone was observed once. The rearrangement joins TRBV7-2 to TRBJ1-2; D not certain. The V end lost 0 bases, the J end lost 4 bases, and 12 bases lay between the germline ends. The CDR3 loop spans 15 amino acids. The germline V gene encodes CDR1 SGHTA and CDR2 FQGNSA. The CDR3 loop is CASSLAHTGIYGYTF. DNA of the CDR3: TGTGCCAGCAGCTTAGCGCACACGGGGATCTATGGCTACACCTTC.

This chain links TRBV18 with TRBJ1-3; D is undetermined. The ends were cut back, 5 bases at V and 0 bases at J, with 8 bases in the middle. CDR1 and CDR2 from the germline V gene are KGHSH and LQKENI. The CDR3 sequence is 14 residues long. CDR3 coding DNA: TGTGCCAGCTCAACAACCACCTCTGGAAACACCATATATTTT. Translating it yields CASSTTTSGNTIYF.